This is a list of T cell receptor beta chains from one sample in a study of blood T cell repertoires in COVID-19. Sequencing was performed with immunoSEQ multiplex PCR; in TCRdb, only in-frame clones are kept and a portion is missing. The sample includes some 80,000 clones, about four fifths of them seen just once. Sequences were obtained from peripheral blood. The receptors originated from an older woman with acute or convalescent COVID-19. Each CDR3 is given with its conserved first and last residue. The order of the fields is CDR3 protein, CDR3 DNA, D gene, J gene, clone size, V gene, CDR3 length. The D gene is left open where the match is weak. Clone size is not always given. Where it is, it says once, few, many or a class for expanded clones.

CDR3 protein: CASSLGLAGEYEQYF; CDR3 DNA: TGTGCCAGCAGCCTGGGACTAGCGGGAGAGTACGAGCAGTACTTC; D gene: TRBD2; J gene: TRBJ2-7; clone size: NA; V gene: TRBV3-1/TRBV3-2; CDR3 length: 15
CDR3 protein: CASSLGGYTDTQYF; CDR3 DNA: TGCGCCAGCAGCTTAGGAGGGTACACAGATACGCAGTATTTT; D gene: NA; J gene: TRBJ2-3; clone size: few; V gene: TRBV5-1; CDR3 length: 14
CDR3 protein: CASSSTGSATGELFF; CDR3 DNA: TGTGCCAGCAGCTCCACAGGGTCGGCGACCGGGGAGCTGTTTTTT; D gene: NA; J gene: TRBJ2-2; clone size: once; V gene: TRBV11-1; CDR3 length: 15
CDR3 protein: CASSLGLAGGSGTQYF; CDR3 DNA: TGTGCCAGCAGTTTGGGACTAGCGGGAGGTTCTGGGACCCAGTACTTC; D gene: TRBD2; J gene: TRBJ2-5; clone size: few; V gene: TRBV28; CDR3 length: 16
CDR3 protein: CASSGGGNQPQHF; CDR3 DNA: TGTGCCAGCTCAGGAGGGGGCAATCAGCCCCAGCATTTT; D gene: NA; J gene: TRBJ1-5; clone size: NA; V gene: TRBV18; CDR3 length: 13
CDR3 protein: CSVADIGDRGLYEQYF; CDR3 DNA: TGCAGCGTTGCGGATATAGGGGACAGGGGGCTCTACGAGCAGTACTTC; D gene: TRBD1; J gene: TRBJ2-7; clone size: NA; V gene: TRBV29-1; CDR3 length: 16
CDR3 protein: CASSSGDRNQNIQYF; CDR3 DNA: TGCGCCAGCAGCTCAGGCGACAGAAACCAAAACATTCAGTACTTC; D gene: NA; J gene: TRBJ2-4; clone size: NA; V gene: TRBV5-1; CDR3 length: 15
CDR3 protein: CASMFRGSEQYF; CDR3 DNA: TGTGCCAGCATGTTCAGGGGTAGCGAGCAGTACTTC; D gene: NA; J gene: TRBJ2-7; clone size: NA; V gene: TRBV6-5; CDR3 length: 12
CDR3 protein: CASSERGWGSYNSPLHF; CDR3 DNA: TGTGCCAGCAGTGAAAGGGGCTGGGGCTCCTATAATTCACCCCTCCACTTT; D gene: NA; J gene: TRBJ1-6; clone size: NA; V gene: TRBV25-1; CDR3 length: 17
CDR3 protein: CASSEWGTNWPQHF; CDR3 DNA: TGTGCCAGCAGTGAATGGGGCACTAATTGGCCCCAGCATTTT; D gene: NA; J gene: TRBJ1-5; clone size: NA; V gene: TRBV25-1; CDR3 length: 14
CDR3 protein: CATSGLAGGNYNEQFF; CDR3 DNA: TGTGCCACCAGTGGATTAGCGGGAGGTAACTACAATGAGCAGTTCTTC; D gene: TRBD2; J gene: TRBJ2-1; clone size: NA; V gene: TRBV24-1; CDR3 length: 16
CDR3 protein: CASSERQGRHQPQHF; CDR3 DNA: TGTGCCAGCAGTGAGAGGCAGGGTAGACATCAGCCCCAGCATTTT; D gene: NA; J gene: TRBJ1-5; clone size: NA; V gene: TRBV2; CDR3 length: 15
CDR3 protein: CASSPTQGGEEQYF; CDR3 DNA: TGTGCCAGCAGCCCGACCCAGGGGGGAGAAGAGCAGTACTTC; D gene: NA; J gene: TRBJ2-7; clone size: NA; V gene: TRBV7-2; CDR3 length: 14
CDR3 protein: CASSLEGAQFEQYF; CDR3 DNA: TGTGCCAGCAGCTTAGAGGGAGCGCAGTTCGAGCAGTACTTC; D gene: NA; J gene: TRBJ2-7; clone size: NA; V gene: TRBV7-2; CDR3 length: 14
CDR3 protein: CASENSGRGTDTQYF; CDR3 DNA: TGTGCCAGCGAGAATAGCGGGAGAGGGACAGATACGCAGTATTTT; D gene: TRBD2; J gene: TRBJ2-3; clone size: NA; V gene: TRBV6-5; CDR3 length: 15
CDR3 protein: CASSLAGGPGQETQYF; CDR3 DNA: TGCGCCAGCAGCTTGGCGGGGGGGCCGGGTCAAGAGACCCAGTACTTC; D gene: TRBD2; J gene: TRBJ2-5; clone size: NA; V gene: TRBV5-1; CDR3 length: 16
CDR3 protein: CASSRDRGTYEQYF; CDR3 DNA: TGTGCCAGCAGCCGGGACAGGGGAACCTACGAGCAGTACTTC; D gene: TRBD1; J gene: TRBJ2-7; clone size: NA; V gene: TRBV5-5; CDR3 length: 14
CDR3 protein: CASSIRVDSPLHF; CDR3 DNA: TGTGCCAGTAGTATTCGAGTGGATTCACCCCTCCACTTT; D gene: NA; J gene: TRBJ1-6; clone size: NA; V gene: TRBV19; CDR3 length: 13
CDR3 protein: CASSSTGGGPQYF; CDR3 DNA: TGTGCCAGCTCATCCACTGGGGGCGGGCCCCAGTACTTC; D gene: NA; J gene: TRBJ2-4; clone size: NA; V gene: TRBV18; CDR3 length: 13
CDR3 protein: CASSIVRGSLAKNIQYF; CDR3 DNA: TGTGCCAGTAGTATAGTTAGGGGGTCGCTAGCCAAAAACATTCAGTACTTC; D gene: NA; J gene: TRBJ2-4; clone size: NA; V gene: TRBV19; CDR3 length: 17
CDR3 protein: CASARAGEQYF; CDR3 DNA: TGTGCCAGCGCGAGGGCGGGCGAGCAGTACTTC; D gene: NA; J gene: TRBJ2-7; clone size: NA; V gene: TRBV6-1; CDR3 length: 11
CDR3 protein: CASQTGAGANVLTF; CDR3 DNA: TGCGCCAGCCAGACAGGGGCTGGGGCCAACGTCCTGACTTTC; D gene: TRBD1; J gene: TRBJ2-6; clone size: NA; V gene: TRBV10-2; CDR3 length: 14
CDR3 protein: CASGSGTGGYGNQPQHF; CDR3 DNA: TGCGCCAGCGGATCCGGGACAGGGGGCTATGGCAATCAGCCCCAGCATTTT; D gene: TRBD1; J gene: TRBJ1-5; clone size: NA; V gene: TRBV23-1; CDR3 length: 17
CDR3 protein: CAWSRDNDNYGYTF; CDR3 DNA: TGTGCCTGGAGCCGGGACAATGATAACTATGGCTACACCTTC; D gene: NA; J gene: TRBJ1-2; clone size: NA; V gene: TRBV30; CDR3 length: 14
CDR3 protein: CASSMIGGGRYSNQPQHF; CDR3 DNA: TGTGCCAGTAGTATGATAGGTGGGGGGAGATATAGCAATCAGCCCCAGCATTTT; D gene: NA; J gene: TRBJ1-5; clone size: NA; V gene: TRBV19; CDR3 length: 18
CDR3 protein: CASTPFPDTQYF; CDR3 DNA: TGTGCCAGCACCCCTTTTCCAGATACGCAGTATTTT; D gene: NA; J gene: TRBJ2-3; clone size: NA; V gene: TRBV12-3/TRBV12-4; CDR3 length: 12
CDR3 protein: CASSFEREVYEQYF; CDR3 DNA: TGTGCCAGCAGCTTCGAGCGGGAGGTCTACGAGCAGTACTTC; D gene: TRBD2; J gene: TRBJ2-7; clone size: once; V gene: TRBV5-4; CDR3 length: 14
CDR3 protein: CAISDRATGNTIYF; CDR3 DNA: TGTGCCATCAGTGACAGGGCTACCGGAAACACCATATATTTT; D gene: NA; J gene: TRBJ1-3; clone size: NA; V gene: TRBV10-3; CDR3 length: 14
CDR3 protein: CASSGRGDRGGDTQYF; CDR3 DNA: TGTGCCAGCAGTGGCAGGGGGGACAGGGGTGGAGATACGCAGTATTTT; D gene: TRBD1; J gene: TRBJ2-3; clone size: once; V gene: TRBV6-6; CDR3 length: 16
CDR3 protein: CATSEDRSTDTQYF; CDR3 DNA: TGTGCCACCTCAGAGGACAGGAGCACAGATACGCAGTATTTT; D gene: TRBD1; J gene: TRBJ2-3; clone size: NA; V gene: TRBV19; CDR3 length: 14
CDR3 protein: CASSTRTSGSETQYF; CDR3 DNA: TGTGCCAGCAGTACCCGGACTAGCGGGAGCGAGACCCAGTACTTC; D gene: TRBD2; J gene: TRBJ2-5; clone size: few; V gene: TRBV6-5; CDR3 length: 15
CDR3 protein: CASSRKREVSTEAFF; CDR3 DNA: TGCGCCAGCAGCAGAAAGAGGGAGGTGAGCACTGAAGCTTTCTTT; D gene: NA; J gene: TRBJ1-1; clone size: NA; V gene: TRBV5-1; CDR3 length: 15
CDR3 protein: CASSLLAGGGHNEQFF; CDR3 DNA: TGTGCCAGCAGCTTGTTAGCGGGAGGGGGCCACAATGAGCAGTTCTTC; D gene: TRBD2; J gene: TRBJ2-1; clone size: NA; V gene: TRBV11-1; CDR3 length: 16
CDR3 protein: CASRTGREKLFF; CDR3 DNA: TGTGCCAGCCGGACAGGGCGGGAAAAACTGTTTTTT; D gene: TRBD1; J gene: TRBJ1-4; clone size: NA; V gene: TRBV2; CDR3 length: 12
CDR3 protein: CASSISRDSQAFF; CDR3 DNA: TGCGCCAGCAGCATAAGCCGGGACAGCCAAGCTTTCTTT; D gene: TRBD1; J gene: TRBJ1-1; clone size: NA; V gene: TRBV5-1; CDR3 length: 13
CDR3 protein: CASSEGLTKGNEQFF; CDR3 DNA: TGTGCCAGCAGTGAAGGGTTGACTAAGGGAAATGAGCAGTTCTTC; D gene: NA; J gene: TRBJ2-1; clone size: NA; V gene: TRBV2; CDR3 length: 15
CDR3 protein: CASSLGGSTDTQYF; CDR3 DNA: TGTGCCAGCAGCCTCGGCGGAAGCACAGATACGCAGTATTTT; D gene: NA; J gene: TRBJ2-3; clone size: NA; V gene: TRBV6-5; CDR3 length: 14
CDR3 protein: CASSLDYEQYF; CDR3 DNA: TGTGCCAGCTCACTAGATTACGAGCAGTACTTC; D gene: NA; J gene: TRBJ2-7; clone size: NA; V gene: TRBV18; CDR3 length: 11
CDR3 protein: CASSSSEGPGYTF; CDR3 DNA: TGTGCCAGCAGTTCGAGTGAGGGTCCTGGCTACACCTTC; D gene: NA; J gene: TRBJ1-2; clone size: NA; V gene: TRBV6-6; CDR3 length: 13
CDR3 protein: CASSVGPNEKLFF; CDR3 DNA: TGTGCCAGCAGCGTAGGTCCGAATGAAAAACTGTTTTTT; D gene: NA; J gene: TRBJ1-4; clone size: NA; V gene: TRBV9; CDR3 length: 13
CDR3 protein: CASSPLRDRVYEQYF; CDR3 DNA: TGTGCCAGCAGCCCTCTCCGGGACAGAGTCTACGAGCAGTACTTC; D gene: TRBD1; J gene: TRBJ2-7; clone size: NA; V gene: TRBV5-8; CDR3 length: 15
CDR3 protein: CASSSQGDTEAFF; CDR3 DNA: TGTGCCAGCAGTTCACAGGGGGACACTGAAGCTTTCTTT; D gene: TRBD1; J gene: TRBJ1-1; clone size: NA; V gene: TRBV6-6; CDR3 length: 13
CDR3 protein: CASLAGGFSTDTQYF; CDR3 DNA: TGTGCCAGTCTCGCTGGAGGGTTTAGCACAGATACGCAGTATTTT; D gene: NA; J gene: TRBJ2-3; clone size: once; V gene: TRBV7-9; CDR3 length: 15
CDR3 protein: CASSARTGGPQPQHF; CDR3 DNA: TGTGCCAGCAGCGCTCGGACAGGGGGCCCTCAGCCCCAGCATTTT; D gene: TRBD1; J gene: TRBJ1-5; clone size: NA; V gene: TRBV7-8; CDR3 length: 15
CDR3 protein: CASSLGQRNTEAFF; CDR3 DNA: TGTGCCAGCAGCTTGGGACAGAGGAACACTGAAGCTTTCTTT; D gene: NA; J gene: TRBJ1-1; clone size: once; V gene: TRBV5-5; CDR3 length: 14
CDR3 protein: CASSLRQGRTGELFF; CDR3 DNA: TGTGCCAGTAGCCTACGACAGGGCCGTACCGGGGAGCTGTTTTTT; D gene: TRBD1; J gene: TRBJ2-2; clone size: NA; V gene: TRBV19; CDR3 length: 15
CDR3 protein: CASSPGQASNEQFF; CDR3 DNA: TGTGCCAGCAGTCCGGGACAGGCTAGCAATGAGCAGTTCTTC; D gene: TRBD1; J gene: TRBJ2-1; clone size: NA; V gene: TRBV6-4; CDR3 length: 14